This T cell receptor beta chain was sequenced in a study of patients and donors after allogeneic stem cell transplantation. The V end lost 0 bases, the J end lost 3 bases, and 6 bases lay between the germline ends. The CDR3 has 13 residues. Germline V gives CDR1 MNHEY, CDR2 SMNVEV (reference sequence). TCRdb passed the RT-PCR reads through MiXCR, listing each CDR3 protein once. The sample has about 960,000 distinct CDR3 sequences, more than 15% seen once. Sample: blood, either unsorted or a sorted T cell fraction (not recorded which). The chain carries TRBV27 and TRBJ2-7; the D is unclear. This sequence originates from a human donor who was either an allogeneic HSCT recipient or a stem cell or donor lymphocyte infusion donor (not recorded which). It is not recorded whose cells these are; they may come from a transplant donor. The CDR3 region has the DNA TGTGCCAGCAGTTTATCCGTGGACTACGAGCAGTACTTC. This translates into CASSLSVDYEQYF.